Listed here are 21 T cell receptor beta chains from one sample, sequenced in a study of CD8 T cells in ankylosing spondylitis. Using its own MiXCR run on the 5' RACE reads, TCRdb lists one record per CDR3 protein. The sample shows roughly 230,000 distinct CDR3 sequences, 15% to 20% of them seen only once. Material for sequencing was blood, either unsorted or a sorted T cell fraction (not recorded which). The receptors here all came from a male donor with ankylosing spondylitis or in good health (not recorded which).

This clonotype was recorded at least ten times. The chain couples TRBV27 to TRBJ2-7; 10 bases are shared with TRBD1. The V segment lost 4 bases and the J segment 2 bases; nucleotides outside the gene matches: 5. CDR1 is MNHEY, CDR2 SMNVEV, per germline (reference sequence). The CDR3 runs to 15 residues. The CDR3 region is CASSSPGQGTYEQYF. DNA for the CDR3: TGTGCCAGCAGTTCTCCGGGACAGGGGACCTACGAGCAGTACTTC.

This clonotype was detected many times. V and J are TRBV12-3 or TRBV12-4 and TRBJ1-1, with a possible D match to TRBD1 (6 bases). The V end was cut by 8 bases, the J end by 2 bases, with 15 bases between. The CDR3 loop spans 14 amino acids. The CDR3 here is CASGGAGANTEAFF. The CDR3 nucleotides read TGTGCCAGCGGGGGAGCAGGGGCCAACACTGAAGCTTTCTTT.

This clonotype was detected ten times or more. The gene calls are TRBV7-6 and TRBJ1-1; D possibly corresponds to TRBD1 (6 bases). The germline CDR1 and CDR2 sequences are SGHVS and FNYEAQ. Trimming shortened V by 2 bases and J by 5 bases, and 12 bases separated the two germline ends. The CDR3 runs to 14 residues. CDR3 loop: CASSLIGGGTEAFF. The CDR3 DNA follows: TGTGCCAGCAGCTTAATCGGAGGGGGGACTGAAGCTTTCTTT.

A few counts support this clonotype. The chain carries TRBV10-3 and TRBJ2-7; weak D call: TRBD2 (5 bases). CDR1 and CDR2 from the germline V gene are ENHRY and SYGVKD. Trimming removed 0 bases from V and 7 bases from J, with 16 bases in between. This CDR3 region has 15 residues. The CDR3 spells CAISESGEITGEQYF. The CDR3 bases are TGTGCCATCAGTGAGTCTGGAGAAATCACGGGGGAGCAGTACTTC.

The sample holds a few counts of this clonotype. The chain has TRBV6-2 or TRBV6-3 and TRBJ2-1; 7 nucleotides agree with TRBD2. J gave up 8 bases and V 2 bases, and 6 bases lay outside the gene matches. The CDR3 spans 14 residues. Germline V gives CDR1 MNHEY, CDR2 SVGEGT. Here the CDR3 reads CASSYGGRRDEQFF. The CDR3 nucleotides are TGTGCCAGCAGTTACGGCGGGAGAAGGGATGAGCAGTTCTTC.

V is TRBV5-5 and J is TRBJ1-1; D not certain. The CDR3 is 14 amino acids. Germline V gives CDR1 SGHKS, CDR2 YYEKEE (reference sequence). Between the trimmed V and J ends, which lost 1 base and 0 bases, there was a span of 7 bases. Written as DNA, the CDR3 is TGTGCCAGCAGCTTGTATGCCATGAACACTGAAGCTTTCTTT. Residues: CASSLYAMNTEAFF.

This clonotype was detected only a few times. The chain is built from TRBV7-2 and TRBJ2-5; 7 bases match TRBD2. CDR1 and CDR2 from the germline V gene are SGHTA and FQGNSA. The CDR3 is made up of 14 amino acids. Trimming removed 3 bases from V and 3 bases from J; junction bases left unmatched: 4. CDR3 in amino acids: CASSFSGWKETQYF. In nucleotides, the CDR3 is TGTGCCAGCAGCTTTAGCGGGTGGAAAGAGACCCAGTACTTC.

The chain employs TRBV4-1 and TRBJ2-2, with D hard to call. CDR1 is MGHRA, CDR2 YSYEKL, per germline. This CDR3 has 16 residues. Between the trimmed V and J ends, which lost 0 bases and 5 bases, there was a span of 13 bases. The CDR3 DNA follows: TGCGCCAGCAGCCAAGACCCCTGGCCGCGAACCGGGGAGCTGTTTTTT. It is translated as CASSQDPWPRTGELFF.

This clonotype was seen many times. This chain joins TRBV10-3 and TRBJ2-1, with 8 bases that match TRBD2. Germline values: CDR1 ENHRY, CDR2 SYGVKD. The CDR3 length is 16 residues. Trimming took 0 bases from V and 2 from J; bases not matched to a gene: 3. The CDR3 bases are TGTGCCATCAGTGAGTCAGTGGGACTAGCCTACAATGAGCAGTTCTTC. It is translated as CAISESVGLAYNEQFF.

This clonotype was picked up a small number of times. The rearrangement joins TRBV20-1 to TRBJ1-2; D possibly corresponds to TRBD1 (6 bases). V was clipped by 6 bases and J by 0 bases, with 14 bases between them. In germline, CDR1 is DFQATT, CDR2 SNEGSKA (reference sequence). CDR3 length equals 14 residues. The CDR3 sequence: CSADNRETNYGYTF. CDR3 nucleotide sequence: TGCAGTGCGGATAACAGGGAGACTAACTATGGCTACACCTTC.

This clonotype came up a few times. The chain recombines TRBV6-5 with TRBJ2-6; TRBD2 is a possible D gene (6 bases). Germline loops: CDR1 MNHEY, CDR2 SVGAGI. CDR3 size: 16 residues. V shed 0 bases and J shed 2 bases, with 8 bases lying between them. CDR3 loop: CASSYSGGAGANVLTF. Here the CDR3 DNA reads TGTGCCAGCAGTTACTCGGGGGGTGCTGGGGCCAACGTCCTGACTTTC.

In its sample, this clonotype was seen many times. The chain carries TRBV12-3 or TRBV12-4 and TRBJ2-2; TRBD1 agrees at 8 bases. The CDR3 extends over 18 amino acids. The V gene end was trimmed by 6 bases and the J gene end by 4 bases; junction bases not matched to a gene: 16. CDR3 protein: CASSRTNFLDRVTGELFF. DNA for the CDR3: TGTGCCAGCAGCCGAACTAACTTCCTGGACAGGGTCACCGGGGAGCTGTTTTTT.

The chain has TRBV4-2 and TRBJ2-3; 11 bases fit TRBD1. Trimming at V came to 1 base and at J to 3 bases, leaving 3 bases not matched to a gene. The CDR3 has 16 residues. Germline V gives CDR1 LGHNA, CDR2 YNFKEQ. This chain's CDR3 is CASSQGTGGETDTQYF. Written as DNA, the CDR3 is TGTGCCAGCAGCCAAGGGACAGGGGGCGAGACAGATACGCAGTATTTT.

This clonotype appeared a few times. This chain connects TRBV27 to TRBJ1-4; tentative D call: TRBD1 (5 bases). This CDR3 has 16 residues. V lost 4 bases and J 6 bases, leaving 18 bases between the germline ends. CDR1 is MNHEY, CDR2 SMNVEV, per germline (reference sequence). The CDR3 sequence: CASSSSRDGFDEKLFF. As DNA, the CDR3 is TGTGCCAGCAGTTCCTCGAGGGACGGGTTCGATGAAAAACTGTTTTTT.

DNA for the CDR3: TGCGCCAGCAGCGATCTTATCCCGGGGACCACTGAAGCTTTCTTT. Residues: CASSDLIPGTTEAFF. This chain uses TRBV4-1 with TRBJ1-1, with a possible D match to TRBD1 (5 bases). V lost 5 bases, J lost 4 bases, and 17 bases lay in between. Germline V lookup: CDR1 MGHRA, CDR2 YSYEKL. The CDR3 extends over 15 amino acids.

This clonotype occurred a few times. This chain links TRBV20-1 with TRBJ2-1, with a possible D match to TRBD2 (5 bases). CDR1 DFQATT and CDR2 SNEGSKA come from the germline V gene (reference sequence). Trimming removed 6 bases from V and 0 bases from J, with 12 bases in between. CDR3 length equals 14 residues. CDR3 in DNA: TGCAGTGCCAATAGCGTGAGCTCCTACAATGAGCAGTTCTTC. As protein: CSANSVSSYNEQFF.

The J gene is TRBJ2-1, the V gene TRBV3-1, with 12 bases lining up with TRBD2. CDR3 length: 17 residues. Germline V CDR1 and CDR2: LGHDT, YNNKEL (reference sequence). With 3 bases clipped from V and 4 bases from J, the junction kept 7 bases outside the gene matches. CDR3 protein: CASSQTKGLAGYNEQFF. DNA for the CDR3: TGTGCCAGCAGCCAGACCAAGGGACTAGCGGGTTACAATGAGCAGTTCTTC.

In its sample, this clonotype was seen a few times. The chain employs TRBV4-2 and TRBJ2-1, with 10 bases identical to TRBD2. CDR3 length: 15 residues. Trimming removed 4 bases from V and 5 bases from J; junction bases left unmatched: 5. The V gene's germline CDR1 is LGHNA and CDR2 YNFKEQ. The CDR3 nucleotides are TGTGCCAGCAGCCGAAGCGGGAGGGAAGACAATGAGCAGTTCTTC. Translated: CASSRSGREDNEQFF.

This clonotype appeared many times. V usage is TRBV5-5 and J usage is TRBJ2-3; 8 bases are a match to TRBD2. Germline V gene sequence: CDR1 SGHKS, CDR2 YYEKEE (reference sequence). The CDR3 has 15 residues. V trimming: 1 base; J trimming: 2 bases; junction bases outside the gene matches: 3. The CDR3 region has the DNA TGTGCCAGCAGCTTGTGGACTAGCCTCACAGATACGCAGTATTTT. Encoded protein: CASSLWTSLTDTQYF.

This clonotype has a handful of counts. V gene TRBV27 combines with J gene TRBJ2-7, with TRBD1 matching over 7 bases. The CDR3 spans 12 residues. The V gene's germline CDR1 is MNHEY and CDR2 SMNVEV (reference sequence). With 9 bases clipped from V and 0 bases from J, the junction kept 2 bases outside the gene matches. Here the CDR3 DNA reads TGTGCCAGTTGGGACAGCTCCTACGAGCAGTACTTC. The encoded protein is CASWDSSYEQYF.

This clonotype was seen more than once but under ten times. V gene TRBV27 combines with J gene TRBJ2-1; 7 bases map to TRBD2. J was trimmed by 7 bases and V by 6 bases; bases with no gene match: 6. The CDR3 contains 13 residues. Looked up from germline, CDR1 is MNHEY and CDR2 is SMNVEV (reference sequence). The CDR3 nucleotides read TGTGCCAGCAGGATGGGACTACCGAATGAGCAGTTCTTC. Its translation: CASRMGLPNEQFF.